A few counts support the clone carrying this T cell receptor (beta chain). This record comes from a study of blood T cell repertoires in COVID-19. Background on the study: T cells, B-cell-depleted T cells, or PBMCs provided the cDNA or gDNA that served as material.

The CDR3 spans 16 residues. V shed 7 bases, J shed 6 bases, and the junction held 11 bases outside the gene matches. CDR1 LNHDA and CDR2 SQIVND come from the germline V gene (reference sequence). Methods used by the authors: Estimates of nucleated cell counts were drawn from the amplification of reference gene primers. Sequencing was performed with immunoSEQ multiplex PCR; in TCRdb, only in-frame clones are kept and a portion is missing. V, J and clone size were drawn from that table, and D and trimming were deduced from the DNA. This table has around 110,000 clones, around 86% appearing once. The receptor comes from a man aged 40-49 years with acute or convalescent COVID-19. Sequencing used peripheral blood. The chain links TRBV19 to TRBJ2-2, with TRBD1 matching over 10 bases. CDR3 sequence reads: CASTKRTGGISGELFF. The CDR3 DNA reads TGTGCCAGTACCAAAAGGACAGGGGGTATATCCGGGGAGCTGTTTTTT.